This T cell receptor (beta chain) derives from a study of blood T cell repertoires in COVID-19. Study details: The United States, Italy and Spain provided the acute and convalescent COVID-19 samples. T cells, B-cell-depleted T cells, or PBMCs provided the cDNA or gDNA that served as material.

The germline CDR1 and CDR2 sequences are SGHRS and YFSETQ. The J segment lost 7 bases and the V segment lost 0 bases, leaving 4 bases of the junction unmatched. The CDR3 has 15 amino acids. Authors' data handling: From reference gene primer amplification, estimates of nucleated cell counts were derived. Some clones are missing from TCRdb's copy, which holds only in-frame ones; the method was immunoSEQ multiplex PCR. V and J calls and clone size are those listed in that table; D and trimming were worked out from the DNA. There are about 130,000 clones in the sample; about 81% occur only once, and about 4% lies in the top ten.

This TCR came from a woman between 45 and 60 years old with acute or convalescent COVID-19. The specimen was peripheral blood. This chain uses TRBV5-1 with TRBJ2-1; the match to TRBD2 covers 10 bases. The CDR3 bases are TGCGCCAGCAGCTTGGGGCTAGCGGGAGTAAATGAGCAGTTCTTC. This translates into CASSLGLAGVNEQFF.